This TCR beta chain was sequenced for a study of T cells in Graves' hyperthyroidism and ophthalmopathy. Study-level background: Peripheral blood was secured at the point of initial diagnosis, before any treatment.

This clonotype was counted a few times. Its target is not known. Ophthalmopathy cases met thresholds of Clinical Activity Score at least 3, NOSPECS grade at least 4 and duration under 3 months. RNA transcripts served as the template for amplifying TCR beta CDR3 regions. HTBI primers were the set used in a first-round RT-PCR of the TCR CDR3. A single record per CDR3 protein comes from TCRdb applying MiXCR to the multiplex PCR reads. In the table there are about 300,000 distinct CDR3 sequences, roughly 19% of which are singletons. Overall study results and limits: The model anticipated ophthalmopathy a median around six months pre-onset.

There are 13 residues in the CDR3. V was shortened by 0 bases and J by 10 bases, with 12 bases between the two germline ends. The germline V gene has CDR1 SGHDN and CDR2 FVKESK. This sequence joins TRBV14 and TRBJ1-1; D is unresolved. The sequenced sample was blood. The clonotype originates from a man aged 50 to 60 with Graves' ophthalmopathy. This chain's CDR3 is CASSQEILSSAFF. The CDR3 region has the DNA TGTGCCAGCAGCCAAGAGATCCTCAGTTCAGCTTTCTTT.